This entry lists 27 T cell receptor beta chains sequenced from one sample in a study of circulating CD8 cells and anti-PD-1 response in melanoma. TCR libraries were prepared from roughly 15 ng of total RNA with the QIAseq Immune Repertoire TCR panel. TCRdb re-called the reads with MiXCR, one entry per CDR3 protein. Of a few hundred distinct CDR3 sequences in the sample, approximately 4% were seen once. Sorting of live CD3+CD8+TCRalphabeta+ cells by PD-1 and/or TIGIT gave four subsets. Sequencing used CD8+ T cells from PBMCs, obtained at baseline or after one month of anti-PD-1 therapy (not recorded which). Source of these receptors: a human donor with melanoma.

This clonotype ranks as large (0.1 to 1%). The chain carries TRBV7-3 and TRBJ2-1; 7 bases fit TRBD2. This CDR3 is 15 amino acids long. V shed 5 bases, J shed 0 bases, and the junction held 4 bases outside the gene matches. CDR1 and CDR2 (germline): SGHTA, FQGTGA. The CDR3 region is CASSGGGSSYNEQFF. The DNA of the CDR3 is TGTGCCAGCAGCGGCGGGGGTAGCTCCTACAATGAGCAGTTCTTC.

This clonotype is labeled large (0.1 to 1%). Its ends do not fully match the called genes, so a read error is possible. The CDR3 nucleotides are TGTGCTAGCAGCTCCGGGGGGCCCGGGGAGCTGTTTTTT. Protein sequence: CASSSGGPGELFF. This chain connects TRBV7-7 to TRBJ2-2; a weak D match, TRBD2 (7 bases). This CDR3 is built from 13 residues. Germline CDR1 SSHAT, CDR2 FNYEAQ (reference sequence).

This clonotype is deemed medium-sized (0.01 to 0.1%). This rearrangement joins TRBV2 to TRBJ2-7; D is uncertain. Germline V CDR1 and CDR2: SNHLY, FYNNEI. The CDR3 spans 11 residues. Trimming took off 6 bases at V and 4 bases at J, with 7 bases between the two ends. The chain's CDR3 is CASSSQYEQYF. In DNA, the CDR3 is TGTGCCAGCAGCAGTCAATACGAGCAGTACTTC.

This clonotype is categorized as large (0.1 to 1%). The DNA of the CDR3 is TGTGCCAGCAGCTTAACAGGGCACACAGATACGCAGTATTTT. Its translation is CASSLTGHTDTQYF. V usage is TRBV11-2 and J usage is TRBJ2-3; D might be TRBD1 (6 bases). CDR3 size: 14 residues. V gave up 2 bases and J gave up 2 bases, with 8 bases separating them. Germline assignment: CDR1 SGHAT and CDR2 FQNNGV.

This clonotype rates as hyperexpanded. The CDR3 region has the DNA TGTGCCAGCACCAGCGGGAGGGAGACCCAGTACTTC. Its protein is CASTSGRETQYF. The rearrangement links TRBV28 to TRBJ2-5; TRBD2 matches 9 bases. Trimming removed 7 bases from V and 5 bases from J; junction bases left unmatched: 2. The CDR3 sequence is 12 residues long. Germline V lookup: CDR1 MDHEN, CDR2 SYDVKM.

In its sample, this clonotype ranks as large. This chain joins TRBV19 and TRBJ2-3, with D perhaps TRBD1 (6 bases). Germline CDR1 reads LNHDA; CDR2 reads SQIVND (reference sequence). This CDR3 contains 13 residues. V lost 2 bases and J lost 5, with 8 bases in between. CDR3 nucleotide sequence: TGTGCCAGTAGTATAACAGGGAAAGATACGCAGTATTTT. Its protein product is CASSITGKDTQYF.

Judged by abundance, this clonotype is large (0.1 to 1%). The chain links TRBV27 to TRBJ1-1, with D tentatively TRBD1 (5 bases). The V and J ends lost 6 bases and 0 bases respectively, with 14 bases between them. The CDR3 runs 15 residues. The V gene's germline CDR1 is MNHEY and CDR2 SMNVEV (reference sequence). CDR3 residues: CASRSPRGMNTEAFF. The CDR3 DNA reads as TGTGCCAGCAGATCTCCCCGGGGGATGAACACTGAAGCTTTCTTT.

In its sample, this clonotype is large. V gene TRBV7-2 combines with J gene TRBJ1-5; D is perhaps TRBD1 (5 bases). V lost 5 bases and J lost 3, with 8 bases in between. CDR3 length: 13 amino acids. CDR1 SGHTA and CDR2 FQGNSA come from the germline V gene. DNA for the CDR3: TGTGCCAGCAGCGAGGGGTACAATCAGCCCCAGCATTTT. As protein: CASSEGYNQPQHF.

Relative to its sample, this clonotype is medium-sized. The gene calls are TRBV28 and TRBJ2-4; 7 bases are a match to TRBD2. This CDR3 is 17 amino acids long. V lost 4 bases, J lost 1 base, and 10 bases stayed unmatched. Germline V gene data show CDR1 as MDHEN and CDR2 as SYDVKM. CDR3 sequence reads: CASSSGRGVSAKNIQYF. The DNA for the CDR3 is TGTGCCAGCAGTTCGGGACGGGGGGTCTCTGCCAAAAACATTCAGTACTTC.

By sample share, this clonotype is large (0.1 to 1%). This chain joins TRBV3-1 and TRBJ2-3; 7 nucleotides match TRBD1. The length of the CDR3 is 15 residues. Germline V lookup: CDR1 LGHDT, CDR2 YNNKEL (reference sequence). After removal of 4 bases from V and 2 bases from J, the junction contained 6 bases not matched to a gene. CDR3 sequence reads: CASSRDRVYTDTQYF. The CDR3, as DNA: TGTGCCAGCAGCCGAGACAGGGTTTACACAGATACGCAGTATTTT.

In its sample, this clonotype is large. In nucleotides, the CDR3 is TGTGCCAGCAGTGAGGAGATTCTCTCCTACAATGAGCAGTTCTTC. This gives the protein CASSEEILSYNEQFF. The rearrangement uses TRBV2 and TRBJ2-1; D is uncertain. This CDR3 region has 15 residues. The V and J ends lost 3 bases and 0 bases respectively, with 9 bases between them. CDR1 is SNHLY, CDR2 FYNNEI, per germline.

By sample share, this clonotype is medium-sized (0.01 to 0.1%). The chain uses TRBV20-1 and TRBJ1-2; D remains ambiguous. Germline V gene lookup returns CDR1 DFQATT and CDR2 SNEGSKA (reference sequence). The V gene lost 0 bases and the J gene lost 5 bases, with 10 bases spanning the gap. This CDR3 comprises 13 residues. CDR3 sequence: CSARDKGGYGYTF. As DNA, the CDR3 is TGCAGTGCTAGAGATAAGGGAGGATATGGCTACACCTTC.

This clonotype counts as medium-sized (0.01 to 0.1%). The J gene is TRBJ1-5, the V gene TRBV30; D is perhaps TRBD1 (5 bases). Trimming stripped 0 bases from V and 6 bases from J, with 12 bases between. Germline loops: CDR1 GTSNPN, CDR2 SVGIG (reference sequence). CDR3 length: 14 residues. The CDR3 here is CAWSVGGTGQPQHF. CDR3 nucleotides: TGTGCCTGGAGTGTAGGAGGGACGGGTCAGCCCCAGCATTTT.

This clonotype rates as large. The gene calls are TRBV29-1 and TRBJ2-3; D gene ambiguous. Germline CDR1 SQVTM, CDR2 ANQGSEA. The ends were cut back, 2 bases at V and 4 bases at J, with 10 bases in the middle. The CDR3 is 13 residues long. The CDR3 DNA sequence: TGCAGCGTTGAACGGCGTCCGCCAGATACGCAGTATTTT. Translation: CSVERRPPDTQYF.

By proportion, this clonotype is medium-sized (0.01 to 0.1%). This sequence joins TRBV12-3 or TRBV12-4 and TRBJ1-1; 8 bases fit TRBD1. CDR3 size: 13 residues. The V gene end was trimmed by 1 base and the J gene end by 7 bases; junction bases not matched to a gene: 2. The CDR3 sequence: CASSLGTGLEAFF. CDR3 sequence (DNA): TGTGCCAGCAGTTTAGGGACAGGGCTTGAAGCTTTCTTT.

This clonotype counts as large. The genes are TRBV2 and TRBJ2-5; a possible D gene is TRBD1 (5 bases). The V gene lost 5 bases and the J gene lost 1 base, with 11 bases spanning the gap. Germline assignment: CDR1 SNHLY and CDR2 FYNNEI. The CDR3 sequence is 14 residues long. CDR3 loop: CASSSRALQETQYF. The CDR3 nucleotides are TGTGCCAGCAGTAGCAGGGCACTCCAAGAGACCCAGTACTTC. The entire variable domain, with the rest obtained from reference TRBV2 and TRBJ2-5, is as follows: EPEVTQTPSHQVTQMGQEVILRCVPISNHLYFYWYRQILGQKVEFLVSFYNNEISEKSEIFDDQFSVERPDGSNFTLKIRSTKLEDSAMYFCASSSRALQETQYFGPGTRLLVL.

This clonotype qualifies as medium-sized (0.01 to 0.1%). V usage is TRBV19 and J usage is TRBJ2-3; 7 bases fit TRBD1. Losses at the gene ends were 10 bases for V and 1 base for J; bases not matched to a gene: 8. The CDR3 covers 14 residues. CDR1 and CDR2 (germline): LNHDA, SQIVND (reference sequence). CDR3 DNA: TGTGCCACCAAGGGGGCTTCGGGCACAGATACGCAGTATTTT. Its translation: CATKGASGTDTQYF.

By sample share, this clonotype is medium-sized. This rearrangement joins TRBV29-1 to TRBJ2-2; 7 bases map to TRBD2. The CDR3 is 15 residues long. CDR1 and CDR2 from the germline V gene are SQVTM and ANQGSEA. J lost 0 bases, V lost 3 bases, and 4 bases had no gene match. In DNA, the CDR3 is TGCAGCGTTGACCTGCGGGGGTCGAACACCGGGGAGCTGTTTTTT. It is translated as CSVDLRGSNTGELFF.

The CDR3 bases are TGTGCCAGTAGTATAGTACTAGCGGGGACCTACAATGAGCAGTTCTTC. The encoded protein is CASSIVLAGTYNEQFF. V is TRBV19 and J is TRBJ2-1; 10 bases align to TRBD2. The CDR3 is 16 amino acids. Unmatched junction bases numbered 2, after V lost 1 base and J lost 2 bases. Germline V CDR1 and CDR2: LNHDA, SQIVND (reference sequence).

This clonotype counts as medium-sized. The chain links TRBV29-1 to TRBJ2-3; D is possibly TRBD2 (6 bases). The germline V gene has CDR1 SQVTM and CDR2 ANQGSEA. The V end was cut by 8 bases, the J end by 3 bases, with 18 bases between. The CDR3 runs to 14 residues. The CDR3 spells CSPERREVTDTQYF. CDR3 sequence (DNA): TGCAGCCCCGAGAGGCGGGAAGTGACAGATACGCAGTATTTT.

This clonotype is termed large. The chain links TRBV25-1 to TRBJ2-1; D not resolved. Germline assignment: CDR1 MGHDK and CDR2 SYGVNS. The CDR3 runs 13 residues. The V end lost 0 bases, the J end lost 5 bases, and 5 bases lay between the germline ends. Here the CDR3 reads CASSEYGNNEQFF. CDR3 DNA sequence: TGTGCCAGCAGTGAATATGGTAACAATGAGCAGTTCTTC.

Relative to its sample, this clonotype is large. The gene calls are TRBV24-1 and TRBJ2-3; 7 nucleotides match TRBD2. Germline assignment: CDR1 KGHDR and CDR2 SFDVKD. After removal of 4 bases from V and 8 bases from J, the junction contained 2 bases not matched to a gene. The CDR3 spans 12 residues. CDR3 DNA: TGTGCCACCAGTGACGGGGGGACTACGCAGTATTTT. Translation: CATSDGGTTQYF.

By its share, this clonotype is medium-sized (0.01 to 0.1%). V is TRBV19 and J is TRBJ1-1; TRBD1 might be the D (5 bases). The CDR3 totals 14 residues. V gave up 4 bases and J gave up 8 bases, with 17 bases separating them. The germline V gene has CDR1 LNHDA and CDR2 SQIVND (reference sequence). The CDR3 loop reads CASSRGTENAEAFF. CDR3 in DNA: TGTGCCAGTAGTAGGGGGACCGAAAACGCGGAAGCTTTCTTT.

By its share, this clonotype is large. The CDR3: CASMGTGRHLLFF. The CDR3 coding sequence is TGTGCCAGCATGGGGACAGGGCGGCATCTACTGTTTTTT. The chain recombines TRBV2 with TRBJ1-4, with 9 nucleotides matching TRBD1. The CDR3 length is 13 residues. V shed 7 bases, J shed 13 bases, and the junction held 10 bases outside the gene matches. Germline V CDR1 and CDR2: SNHLY, FYNNEI.

By share, this clonotype ranks as large (0.1 to 1%). The chain joins TRBV29-1 to TRBJ1-6; possible D gene TRBD1, 6 bases. Deletions cut 6 bases from V and 7 bases from J, with 13 bases between. Germline CDR1 SQVTM, CDR2 ANQGSEA. The CDR3 contains 13 residues. The CDR3 loop is CSVTETGNSPLHF. CDR3 in DNA: TGCAGCGTGACAGAAACAGGGAATTCACCCCTCCACTTT.

This clonotype is labeled medium-sized. This chain's CDR3 is CAWSVNGGYEQYF. CDR3 DNA: TGTGCCTGGAGTGTAAACGGGGGCTACGAGCAGTACTTC. The rearrangement joins TRBV30 to TRBJ2-7, with D possibly matching TRBD2 (6 bases). CDR1 and CDR2 (germline): GTSNPN, SVGIG (reference sequence). This CDR3 region has 13 residues. The ends were cut back, 0 bases at V and 3 bases at J, with 9 bases in the middle.

This clonotype counts as large. The gene calls are TRBV7-2 and TRBJ1-1; D might be TRBD1 (6 bases). This CDR3 region has 14 residues. The V gene lost 3 bases and the J gene lost 4 bases, with 12 bases spanning the gap. In germline, CDR1 is SGHTA, CDR2 FQGNSA. CDR3 in amino acids: CASSFAKGGTEAFF. The CDR3 bases are TGTGCCAGCAGCTTTGCGAAGGGGGGCACTGAAGCTTTCTTT.